One and the same sample provided the 27 T cell receptor beta chains below, sequenced in a study of tumor-infiltrating lymphocytes in oesophageal squamous cell carcinoma. TCRdb reanalysed the PCR reads using MiXCR and keeps one entry per CDR3 protein. The table lists about 15,000 distinct CDR3 sequences, roughly 50% of them singletons, with roughly 20% in the top ten. The sequencing input was esophageal tumor tissue. The receptors were sampled from a male donor with esophageal squamous cell carcinoma.

This clonotype was seen just once. The chain employs TRBV7-6 and TRBJ2-5; 11 positions match TRBD2. J gave up 0 bases and V 4 bases, and 1 base lay outside the gene matches. The CDR3 has 15 residues. CDR1 and CDR2 (germline): SGHVS, FNYEAQ. CDR3 region: CASSSLAGDQETQYF. The CDR3 nucleotides are TGTGCCAGCAGCTCACTAGCGGGGGACCAAGAGACCCAGTACTTC.

The rearrangement uses TRBV6-1 and TRBJ2-7, with 9 bases identical to TRBD1. The J call may be wrong; the DNA end is better matched by TRBJ1-2. Germline V gives CDR1 MNHNS, CDR2 SASEGT. The CDR3 covers 16 residues. The CDR3 DNA reads TGTGCCAGCAGAACCGGGACAGGGTGGTTGGACTATGGCTACACCTTC. Its translation: CASRTGTGWLDYGYTF.

This clonotype turned up a few times. The chain joins TRBV12-3 or TRBV12-4 to TRBJ2-1, with TRBD2 matching over 10 bases. The end of the DNA fits TRBJ2-7 better, so the J call may be wrong. This CDR3 contains 15 residues. The CDR3, as DNA: TGTGCCAGCAAGACGGGACTAGCGACCTCCTACGAGCAGTACTTC. The encoded protein is CASKTGLATSYEQYF.

The rearrangement links TRBV7-8 to TRBJ2-7; D uncertain. The J call is in doubt because the DNA end fits TRBJ2-1 better. Per the germline V gene, CDR1 is SGHVS and CDR2 is FQNEAQ. CDR3 length: 17 amino acids. This chain's CDR3 is CASSLFLGSTSYNEQFF. As DNA, the CDR3 is TGTGCCAGCAGCCTCTTCTTGGGAAGTACATCCTACAATGAGCAGTTCTTC.

There are many counts of this clonotype. The V and J genes are TRBV7-2 and TRBJ2-7; 7 bases are shared with TRBD1. Trimming at V came to 5 bases and at J to 1 base, leaving 5 bases not matched to a gene. There are 14 residues in the CDR3. Germline V gives CDR1 SGHTA, CDR2 FQGNSA. The CDR3 DNA is TGTGCCAGCAGCACGGACAGGCAATCCTACGAGCAGTACTTC. It specifies CASSTDRQSYEQYF.

This clonotype was recorded only once. This chain connects TRBV12-3 or TRBV12-4 to TRBJ2-3, with TRBD1 identical over 11 bases. The DNA end is a closer match to TRBJ1-1, so the J assignment may be wrong. The CDR3 runs to 13 residues. Here the CDR3 reads CASSEDRGQVAFF. The CDR3 DNA reads TGTGCCAGCAGTGAGGACAGGGGGCAAGTAGCTTTCTTT.

A word on this clonotype: This may come from a read error, since a much larger clone is one base off. The chain employs TRBV7-6 and TRBJ2-7; 7 bases map to TRBD2. Trimming took 6 bases from V and 7 from J; bases not matched to a gene: 18. Germline V gene sequence: CDR1 SGHVS, CDR2 FNYEAQ. This CDR3 is built from 16 residues. CDR3 protein: CASSSTSESSYNEQYF. The DNA for the CDR3 is TGTGCCAGCAGTTCCACTAGCGAAAGCTCCTACAATGAGCAGTACTTC.

In its sample, this clonotype was seen many times. This chain uses TRBV5-1 with TRBJ2-1, with D possibly being TRBD1 (6 bases). CDR1 SGHRS and CDR2 YFSETQ come from the germline V gene. The CDR3 length is 14 residues. Trimming removed 4 bases from V and 4 bases from J, with 12 bases in between. The CDR3 DNA reads as TGCGCCAGCAGCGCCGGGACACAATACAATGAGCAGTTCTTC. Its protein is CASSAGTQYNEQFF.

This clonotype came up a few times. The chain combines TRBV30 with TRBJ2-7, with no clear D. CDR1 and CDR2 from the germline V gene are GTSNPN and SVGIG (reference sequence). There are 12 residues in the CDR3. V lost 1 base to trimming and J lost 3 bases, with 7 bases between them. The CDR3 sequence is CAWSGGYYEQYF. The CDR3 DNA is TGTGCCTGGAGTGGAGGTTACTACGAGCAGTACTTC.

In the case of this clonotype: One junction end disagrees with the germline gene, perhaps due to a read error. The chain is built from TRBV10-2 and TRBJ2-4, with 11 positions matching TRBD1. CDR3 length: 16 amino acids. Germline V gives CDR1 WSHSY, CDR2 SAAADI. CDR3: CASSKNPGQGDSPLHF. DNA for the CDR3: TGCGCCAGCAGTAAAAATCCGGGACAGGGGGATTCACCCCTCCACTTC.

Here the CDR3 reads CASSLGPVGETQYF. The CDR3 nucleotides are TGTGCCAGCAGCTTAGGCCCGGTTGGGGAGACCCAGTACTTC. The chain joins TRBV7-2 to TRBJ2-5; no reliable D call. Trimming removed 1 base from V and 5 bases from J, with 11 bases in between. The germline CDR1 and CDR2 sequences are SGHTA and FQGNSA. The CDR3 is 14 residues long.

The chain links TRBV7-2 to TRBJ2-5; TRBD1 might be the D (6 bases). The CDR3 totals 15 residues. Trimming pared 1 base from V and 11 bases from J, leaving 20 bases between. CDR1 is SGHTA, CDR2 FQGNSA, per germline. CDR3 in amino acids: CASSLVQDSYNEQYF. The CDR3 DNA sequence: TGTGCCAGCAGCTTAGTGCAGGACAGTTACAATGAGCAGTACTTC.

In its sample, this clonotype was seen a few times. This chain joins TRBV7-6 and TRBJ2-1; D gene unclear. Germline CDR1 and CDR2: SGHVS and FNYEAQ. CDR3 length: 15 amino acids. Trimming removed 8 bases at V and 5 bases at J, with 19 bases between. CDR3 sequence reads: CASGTRAPRDNEQFF. CDR3 nucleotides: TGTGCCAGCGGAACGAGAGCACCCCGGGACAATGAGCAGTTCTTC.

The chain has TRBV27 and TRBJ2-3; D not resolved. The V end was cut by 6 bases, the J end by 2 bases, with 12 bases between. Germline V gives CDR1 MNHEY, CDR2 SMNVEV (reference sequence). The CDR3 totals 14 residues. CDR3 nucleotide sequence: TGTGCCAGCAGCCCGCCTTGGCACACAGATACGCAGTATTTT. Translation: CASSPPWHTDTQYF.

By share of the sample, this clonotype is medium-sized. The rearrangement uses TRBV6-1 and TRBJ1-2; maybe TRBD1 (6 bases). Germline V gives CDR1 MNHNS, CDR2 SASEGT. The CDR3 spans 14 residues. The V end was cut by 5 bases, the J end by 8 bases, with 18 bases between. CDR3 in amino acids: CASSLRGTLQGYTF. The CDR3 nucleotides are TGTGCCAGCAGTCTACGGGGGACACTTCAGGGCTACACCTTC.

This clonotype came up a few times. The genes are TRBV7-3 and TRBJ2-6, with D hard to call. The CDR3 runs to 15 residues. The germline gives CDR1 SGHTA, CDR2 FQGTGA. V lost 1 base to trimming and J lost 0 bases, with 4 bases between them. CDR3 region: CASSLMSSGANVLTF. DNA for the CDR3: TGTGCCAGCAGCTTAATGTCCTCTGGGGCCAACGTCCTGACTTTC.

The V and J genes are TRBV10-1 and TRBJ1-1; D unclear. The V gene's germline CDR1 is WNHNN and CDR2 SYGVQD (reference sequence). The CDR3 spans 15 residues. Trimming cost V 4 bases and J 2 bases, with 14 bases left between them. The CDR3 DNA reads as TGCGCCAGCAGTGTATCGCCGGGCCCTAACACTGAAGCTTTCTTT. Residues: CASSVSPGPNTEAFF.

This clonotype was counted ten times or more. The CDR3 protein is CATRERHNQPQHF. In nucleotides, the CDR3 is TGTGCCACTAGGGAGAGACACAATCAGCCCCAGCATTTT. This chain joins TRBV24-1 and TRBJ1-5; D not resolved. The germline gives CDR1 KGHDR, CDR2 SFDVKD. V was cut by 10 bases and J by 3 bases, with 12 bases left in between. This CDR3 is built from 13 residues.

The chain employs TRBV9 and TRBJ2-4; D perhaps matches TRBD1 (6 bases). TRBJ2-7 matches the DNA end more closely, so the J call is doubtful. The germline V gene has CDR1 SGDLS and CDR2 YYNGEE. The CDR3 contains 13 residues. The CDR3 is CASSVEQGYEQYF. CDR3 DNA sequence: TGTGCCAGCAGCGTAGAGCAGGGGTACGAGCAGTACTTC.

This clonotype was seen ten or more times. V and J are TRBV19 and TRBJ2-1; D is possibly TRBD2 (6 bases). From germline, CDR1 is LNHDA and CDR2 SQIVND (reference sequence). With 5 bases removed from V and 7 bases from J, the gap between germline ends came to 6 bases. This CDR3 contains 11 residues. The CDR3 sequence is CASSAGNEQFF. The CDR3 DNA reads as TGTGCCAGTAGTGCGGGGAATGAGCAGTTCTTC.

As to this clonotype: Lacking the conserved final phenylalanine or tryptophan, this CDR3 likely reflects a read error. The limits of the CDR3 on the DNA are not certain, so only TCRdb's listed CDR3 is given. The J gene is TRBJ2-5, the V gene TRBV7-6; the table calls TRBD1, which could not be checked here. The CDR3 has 18 residues if both end residues are counted. The germline CDR1 and CDR2 sequences are SGHVS and FNYEAQ. The CDR3 protein is CASSPIDAGGRNEQFFGS.

This chain joins TRBV7-3 and TRBJ2-7; weak D call: TRBD2 (5 bases). With the DNA end fitting TRBJ2-1 better, the J assignment may be wrong. The CDR3 covers 14 residues. CDR1 and CDR2 from the germline V gene are SGHTA and FQGTGA. The DNA of the CDR3 is TGTGCCAGCAGCTTAGGGCCAGGAGGCAATGAGCAGTTCTTC. Translation gives CASSLGPGGNEQFF.

The chain recombines TRBV7-2 with TRBJ2-1; TRBD2 matches 8 bases. V dropped 4 bases and J dropped 0; count of bases not matched to a gene: 2. This CDR3 comprises 15 residues. The germline gives CDR1 SGHTA, CDR2 FQGNSA. The CDR3 DNA sequence: TGTGCCAGCAGCTCGACTAGCGCCTCCTACAATGAGCAGTTCTTC. This codes for CASSSTSASYNEQFF.

The chain joins TRBV7-4 to TRBJ1-6, with TRBD1 matching 7 bases. Unmatched junction bases numbered 6, after V lost 3 bases and J lost 10 bases. The CDR3 is 14 amino acids. Per germline, CDR1 SGHVT and CDR2 SQSDAQ. The CDR3 DNA sequence: TGTGCCAGCAGCTTCGTCACAGGGGACTCACCCCTCCACTTT. Translation: CASSFVTGDSPLHF.

V is TRBV28 and J is TRBJ2-1, with no clear D. Germline lookup yields CDR1 MDHEN and CDR2 SYDVKM. The CDR3 has 12 residues. V was pared by 5 bases and J by 4 bases, with 6 bases between. CDR3 coding DNA: TGTGCCAGCAGTAAACGGTACAATGAGCAGTTCTTC. It yields the protein CASSKRYNEQFF.

V usage is TRBV7-3 and J usage is TRBJ2-6; perhaps TRBD1 as D (6 bases). CDR1 SGHTA and CDR2 FQGTGA come from the germline V gene. The V end lost 11 bases, the J end lost 4 bases, and 18 bases lay between the germline ends. The CDR3 has 15 amino acids. CDR3 region: CAHSGGGAGANVLTF. CDR3 sequence (DNA): TGTGCCCACTCCGGTGGGGGCGCAGGGGCCAACGTCCTGACTTTC. The full variable domain, its missing parts supplied by reference TRBV7-3 and TRBJ2-6, is GAGVSQTPSNKVTEKGKYVELRCDPISGHTALYWYRQSLGQGPEFLIYFQGTGAADDSGLPNDRFFAVRPEGSVSTLKIQRTERGDSAVYLCAHSGGGAGANVLTFGAGSRLTVL.

The gene calls are TRBV7-4 and TRBJ2-1, with 7 bases that match TRBD2. This CDR3 region has 18 residues. Unmatched junction bases numbered 15, after V lost 4 bases and J lost 3 bases. The germline gives CDR1 SGHVT, CDR2 SQSDAQ. CDR3 sequence: CASSSQRRVGGVYNEQFF. CDR3 nucleotide sequence: TGTGCCAGCAGCTCACAAAGAAGGGTGGGGGGGGTCTACAATGAGCAGTTCTTC.